These 30 T cell receptor beta chains were sequenced from one sample in a study of T cell repertoires in cytomegalovirus infection. From the reads, TCRdb called clonotypes with MiXCR, one entry per CDR3 protein. Among some 300,000 distinct CDR3 sequences listed, approximately 8.9% were seen once. The material sequenced was PBMCs. The receptors stem from a human donor in good health (CMV status not recorded). Some clones in this sample may be carry-over from other donors' samples.

This clonotype occurred many times. The chain combines TRBV28 with TRBJ1-1; 10 nucleotides agree with TRBD1. There are 16 residues in the CDR3. V dropped 2 bases and J dropped 2; count of bases not matched to a gene: 5. The germline CDR1 and CDR2 sequences are MDHEN and SYDVKM. The CDR3 reads CASSLRDRGINTEAFF. The CDR3 DNA follows: TGTGCCAGCAGTTTAAGGGACAGGGGTATCAACACTGAAGCTTTCTTT.

Ten or more counts support this clonotype. The chain links TRBV28 to TRBJ2-7; D is ambiguous. Germline CDR1 and CDR2: MDHEN and SYDVKM. The germline V and J ends were trimmed by 6 bases and 4 bases, with 10 bases remaining between them. The CDR3 has 12 amino acids. In nucleotides, the CDR3 is TGTGCCAGCAGCCGATACAGTTACGAGCAGTACGTC. It codes for CASSRYSYEQYV.

Many counts were recorded for this clonotype. The chain combines TRBV28 with TRBJ1-2, with a tentative D call TRBD1 (5 bases). CDR3 length equals 15 residues. The V end lost 4 bases, the J end lost 3 bases, and 15 bases lay between the germline ends. Germline V lookup: CDR1 MDHEN, CDR2 SYDVKM. The CDR3 loop reads CASSSLPGGDYGYTF. Here the CDR3 DNA reads TGTGCCAGCAGTTCACTCCCTGGGGGGGACTATGGCTACACCTTC.

This clonotype was detected many times. This chain joins TRBV10-2 and TRBJ2-6, with D unclear. The V gene's germline CDR1 is WSHSY and CDR2 SAAADI. This CDR3 has 16 amino acids. V lost 6 bases, J lost 0 bases, and 12 bases lay in between. CDR3 in amino acids: CASRRTVSSGANVLTF. CDR3 DNA: TGCGCCAGCAGGAGAACAGTCTCCTCTGGGGCCAACGTCCTGACTTTC.

The table lists this clonotype with a few counts. This chain uses TRBV3-1 with TRBJ2-2, with D possibly TRBD1 on 6 matching bases. The V gene's germline CDR1 is LGHDT and CDR2 YNNKEL (reference sequence). The germline V and J ends were trimmed by 2 bases and 3 bases, with 13 bases remaining between them. CDR3 length equals 16 residues. The CDR3: CASSQWKQGDTGELFF. The CDR3 DNA sequence: TGTGCCAGCAGCCAATGGAAACAGGGTGACACCGGGGAGCTGTTTTTT. Based on the CDR3 plus reference TRBV3-1 and TRBJ2-2, the full variable domain is DTAVSQTPKYLVTQMGNDKSIKCEQNLGHDTMYWYKQDSKKFLKIMFSYNNKELIINETVPNRFSPKSPDKAHLNLHINSLELGDSAVYFCASSQWKQGDTGELFFGEGSRLTVL.

The sample holds many counts of this clonotype. V is TRBV6-1 and J is TRBJ1-5; D is unresolved. This CDR3 spans 17 amino acids. Germline V gene data show CDR1 as MNHNS and CDR2 as SASEGT. Trimming removed 7 bases at V and 0 bases at J, with 19 bases between. In DNA form, the CDR3 reads TGTGCCAGCACCTATGGTGGATCCCCTTATAGCAATCAGCCCCAGCATTTT. Its protein is CASTYGGSPYSNQPQHF.

This chain joins TRBV12-3 or TRBV12-4 and TRBJ2-1, with a possible D match to TRBD2 (5 bases). V gave up 10 bases and J gave up 7 bases, with 23 bases separating them. The CDR3 is 15 amino acids. The CDR3 here is CATNLEGLVRNEQFF. The CDR3 DNA reads as TGTGCCACAAATCTTGAGGGTTTGGTAAGAAATGAGCAGTTCTTC.

This clonotype was recorded many times. CDR3 bases: TGTGCCAGCAATAAACAGGGGGCTGGGTATGGCTACACCTTC. Its protein is CASNKQGAGYGYTF. The gene calls are TRBV28 and TRBJ1-2; the match to TRBD1 covers 9 bases. This CDR3 has 14 residues. J lost 5 bases, V lost 7 bases, and 8 bases had no gene match. Germline V gives CDR1 MDHEN, CDR2 SYDVKM.

This clonotype was seen many times. The chain has TRBV9 and TRBJ2-3, with 7 bases matching TRBD2. V lost 3 bases to trimming and J lost 3 bases; unmatched junction nucleotides: 7. The germline V gene has CDR1 SGDLS and CDR2 YYNGEE. This CDR3 is 15 amino acids long. This CDR3 reads CASSADGGRTDTQYF. The DNA of the CDR3 is TGTGCCAGCAGCGCAGACGGGGGGAGGACAGATACGCAGTATTTT.

This clonotype was found a few times. CDR3 residues: CATSRGGDYNEQFF. CDR3 bases: TGTGCCACCAGCAGAGGGGGGGATTACAATGAGCAGTTCTTC. This chain joins TRBV15 and TRBJ2-1, with a weak D call TRBD2 (6 bases). CDR3 length: 14 amino acids. The V and J ends lost 1 base and 4 bases respectively, with 8 bases between them. The germline V gene encodes CDR1 LNHNV and CDR2 YYDKDF (reference sequence).

This clonotype was seen many times. This chain joins TRBV7-2 and TRBJ2-7; D is uncertain. V dropped 3 bases and J dropped 0 bases, with 12 bases sitting between them. The CDR3 has 15 amino acids. CDR1 is SGHTA and CDR2 is FQGNSA in the germline V gene. As DNA, the CDR3 is TGTGCCAGCAGCTTCGATGATATCAGCTCCTACGAGCAGTACTTC. Protein sequence: CASSFDDISSYEQYF.

This clonotype was picked up many times. The chain has TRBV7-9 and TRBJ1-1, with D possibly TRBD1 on 5 matching bases. V was clipped by 6 bases and J by 7 bases, with 15 bases between them. CDR1 is SEHNR, CDR2 FQNEAQ, per germline (reference sequence). The CDR3 has 13 residues. CDR3 bases: TGTGCCAGCAGACCCGGGACGGGGCTTGAAGCTTTCTTT. This translates into CASRPGTGLEAFF.

This clonotype was seen many times. The rearrangement joins TRBV28 to TRBJ2-7; D gene uncertain. Germline V gene lookup returns CDR1 MDHEN and CDR2 SYDVKM. The CDR3 runs to 14 residues. V was pared by 2 bases and J by 4 bases, with 12 bases between. The CDR3 sequence is CASSLGDTSYEQYV. In DNA, the CDR3 is TGTGCCAGCAGTTTAGGTGACACCTCTTACGAGCAGTACGTC.

This clonotype was recorded at least ten times. The chain combines TRBV6-5 with TRBJ2-1, with D possibly being TRBD2 (6 bases). The V and J ends lost 5 bases and 7 bases respectively, with 12 bases between them. From germline, CDR1 is MNHEY and CDR2 SVGAGI. This CDR3 has 13 amino acids. CDR3 coding DNA: TGTGCCAGCAGTGCGGGGAGGCGTAATGAGCAGTTCTTC. It is translated as CASSAGRRNEQFF.

There are many counts of this clonotype. V gene TRBV7-2 combines with J gene TRBJ2-5; TRBD2 agrees at 11 bases. CDR3 length: 15 amino acids. After removal of 1 base from V and 3 bases from J, the junction contained 1 base not matched to a gene. The germline gives CDR1 SGHTA, CDR2 FQGNSA. For the CDR3, the DNA is TGTGCCAGCAGCTTAGTGGGACTAGCGGAAGAGACCCAGTACTTC. Amino acids: CASSLVGLAEETQYF.

The sample holds many counts of this clonotype. This chain connects TRBV20-1 to TRBJ1-2; 8 bases fit TRBD1. Germline CDR1 is DFQATT and CDR2 is SNEGSKA (reference sequence). Unmatched junction bases numbered 2, after V lost 2 bases and J lost 0 bases. The CDR3 is 14 amino acids. The CDR3 region has the DNA TGCAGTGCTAGAACAGGGGGAGCTAACTATGGCTACACCTTC. It codes for CSARTGGANYGYTF.

This clonotype was observed at least ten times. This rearrangement joins TRBV6-6 to TRBJ2-2, with a weak D call TRBD2 (6 bases). The germline CDR1 and CDR2 sequences are MNHNY and SVGAGI (reference sequence). V was trimmed by 8 bases and J by 2 bases, leaving 15 bases between them. The CDR3 consists of 15 residues. CDR3: CASSVKRANTGELFF. In DNA form, the CDR3 reads TGTGCCAGCTCTGTGAAGCGGGCCAACACCGGGGAGCTGTTTTTT.

This clonotype has ten or more counts. The chain links TRBV5-6 to TRBJ2-1; D might be TRBD2 (7 bases). CDR1 is SGHDT and CDR2 is YYEEEE in the germline V gene. The CDR3 extends over 14 amino acids. V gave up 7 bases and J gave up 3 bases, with 14 bases separating them. The CDR3 loop is CASLGGAFYNEQFF. DNA of the CDR3: TGTGCCAGCTTGGGGGGGGCGTTCTACAATGAGCAGTTCTTC.

This clonotype was observed many times. DNA of the CDR3: TGTGCCAGCAGCACCGGAGCTAGCGGGGCCTACAATGAGCAGTTCTTC. It yields the protein CASSTGASGAYNEQFF. The chain carries TRBV5-4 and TRBJ2-1; 9 bases map to TRBD2. Losses at the gene ends were 4 bases for V and 2 bases for J; bases not matched to a gene: 7. From germline, CDR1 is SGHNT and CDR2 YYREEE (reference sequence). The CDR3 has 16 amino acids.

For this clonotype: Just one base apart from a much larger clone, this may be a read error. This chain joins TRBV4-1 and TRBJ2-3; D perhaps matches TRBD1 (5 bases). From germline, CDR1 is MGHRA and CDR2 YSYEKL. The CDR3 is 18 residues long. In nucleotides, the CDR3 is TGCGCCAGCAGCCAAGAGGGGCAGGCCAGCTCCCCCACAGATATGCAGTATTTT. It specifies CASSQEGQASSPTDMQYF.

This clonotype was observed at least ten times. The rearrangement joins TRBV6-2 or TRBV6-3 to TRBJ2-2; D gene unclear. Germline CDR1 and CDR2: MNHEY and SVGEGT. There are 13 residues in the CDR3. The ends were cut back, 5 bases at V and 4 bases at J, with 8 bases in the middle. The CDR3 is CASSGEGTGELFF. The CDR3 nucleotides are TGTGCCAGCAGTGGTGAAGGCACCGGGGAGCTGTTTTTT.

Ten or more counts support this clonotype. This chain joins TRBV7-2 and TRBJ1-1; no definite D call. V was pared by 2 bases and J by 5 bases, with 9 bases between. Germline loops: CDR1 SGHTA, CDR2 FQGNSA. The CDR3 is made up of 13 amino acids. The CDR3 nucleotides read TGTGCCAGCAGCTTACTCGGGTGGACTGAAGCTTTCTTT. It yields the protein CASSLLGWTEAFF. Drawing the rest from reference TRBV7-2 and TRBJ1-1, the complete variable domain is GAGVSQSPSNKVTEKGKDVELRCDPISGHTALYWYRQSLGQGLEFLIYFQGNSAPDKSGLPSDRFSAERTGGSVSTLTIQRTQQEDSAVYLCASSLLGWTEAFFGQGTRLTVV.

Only a few counts were recorded for this clonotype. The CDR3: CASTNGGIQYF. Here the CDR3 DNA reads TGTGCCAGTACCAATGGCGGCATTCAGTACTTC. The chain is built from TRBV19 and TRBJ2-4; no definite D call. The CDR3 is made up of 11 amino acids. Germline CDR1 LNHDA, CDR2 SQIVND (reference sequence). The ends were cut back, 7 bases at V and 9 bases at J, with 10 bases in the middle.

There are many counts of this clonotype. The V and J genes are TRBV7-8 and TRBJ1-5; D is perhaps TRBD1 (5 bases). Germline V gene data show CDR1 as SGHVS and CDR2 as FQNEAQ. The CDR3 has 16 residues. V dropped 1 base and J dropped 2 bases, with 12 bases sitting between them. The CDR3 is CASSLGARGGNQPQHF. DNA for the CDR3: TGTGCCAGCAGCTTAGGCGCGAGGGGTGGCAATCAGCCCCAGCATTTT.

This clonotype was recorded many times. The chain links TRBV5-1 to TRBJ2-3, with D hard to call. The CDR3 spans 15 residues. Germline-derived CDR1 and CDR2 are SGHRS and YFSETQ. Trimming took off 4 bases at V and 5 bases at J, with 17 bases between the two ends. The CDR3 bases are TGCGCCAGCAGCGCCGGGCCTGCATCCCGAGATACGCAGTATTTT. This sequence encodes CASSAGPASRDTQYF.

The V and J genes are TRBV5-5 and TRBJ1-5; D is perhaps TRBD1 (5 bases). The V end was cut by 0 bases, the J end by 8 bases, with 9 bases between. This CDR3 comprises 13 residues. Germline lookup yields CDR1 SGHKS and CDR2 YYEKEE (reference sequence). The chain's CDR3 is CASSLEGKEPQHF. The CDR3 DNA is TGTGCCAGCAGCTTGGAGGGGAAGGAGCCCCAGCATTTT.

This clonotype was seen repeatedly, ten times or more. At one of its ends the junction is not consistent with the germline gene, which may arise from a read error. The gene calls are TRBV7-3 and TRBJ2-3; a weak D match, TRBD2 (5 bases). CDR1 SGHTA and CDR2 FQGTGA come from the germline V gene. This CDR3 region has 15 residues. The CDR3 sequence: CASSVTGFSSDTQYF. The CDR3 DNA follows: TGTGCCAGCAGCGTAACGGGGTTTTCTTCAGATACGCAGTATTTT.

Concerning this clonotype: One base away lies a much larger clone, so this may be a sequencing read error. The rearrangement uses TRBV20-1 and TRBJ2-2; D not resolved. This CDR3 region has 15 residues. V gave up 1 base and J gave up 1 base, with 10 bases separating them. CDR1 and CDR2 (germline): DFQATT, SNEGSKA (reference sequence). CDR3: CSARVALQNTGELFF. The CDR3 region has the DNA TGCAGTGCTAGAGTTGCTCTTCAGAACACCGGGGAGCTGTTTTTT.

In its sample, this clonotype was seen a few times. This chain connects TRBV5-1 to TRBJ2-7; TRBD1 is a possible D gene (6 bases). The V gene lost 4 bases and the J gene lost 2 bases, with 19 bases spanning the gap. Germline CDR1 is SGHRS and CDR2 is YFSETQ. The CDR3 has 16 amino acids. CDR3: CASSAAWAGAPYEQYF. For the CDR3, the DNA is TGCGCCAGCAGCGCCGCGTGGGCAGGGGCTCCCTACGAGCAGTACTTC.

In its sample, this clonotype was seen many times. The chain joins TRBV9 to TRBJ2-3, with TRBD2 identical over 7 bases. The CDR3 loop spans 18 amino acids. V lost 4 bases and J lost 2; bases outside the gene matches: 16. Germline assignment: CDR1 SGDLS and CDR2 YYNGEE. CDR3 nucleotides: TGTGCCAGCAGCCCGAGCCCGGGACTACCGAAGAACACAGATACGCAGTATTTT. It encodes CASSPSPGLPKNTDTQYF.